The 27 T cell receptor beta chains presented below share a single source sample, sequenced in a study of Graves' ophthalmopathy and Graves' hyperthyroidism. CDR3 regions of TCR beta were amplified from RNA transcripts. An opening RT-PCR round employed HTBI primers and preceded a second-round multiplex PCR. TCRdb used MiXCR to reprocess the multiplex PCR reads, holding one entry per CDR3 protein. The repertoire consists of a few hundred thousand distinct CDR3 sequences, with 15% to 20% occurring once and the leading ten covering 1.6%. The sequenced material came from peripheral blood. Source of these receptors: a young woman with Graves' ophthalmopathy.

This clonotype was counted many times. The chain recombines TRBV6-1 with TRBJ1-5, with a weak D call TRBD1 (5 bases). CDR1 and CDR2 (germline): MNHNS, SASEGT. This CDR3 has 16 amino acids. V gave up 4 bases and J gave up 0 bases, with 13 bases separating them. The CDR3 DNA follows: TGTGCCAGCAGTGCCATTCGGGGGAATAGCAATCAGCCCCAGCATTTT. It encodes CASSAIRGNSNQPQHF.

At least ten counts were recorded for this clonotype. The chain employs TRBV10-3 and TRBJ2-5, with 8 bases identical to TRBD1. Germline CDR1 and CDR2: ENHRY and SYGVKD. The CDR3 totals 14 residues. V dropped 6 bases and J dropped 4; count of bases not matched to a gene: 7. CDR3 DNA: TGTGCCATCAGAGGACAGGGTGTCGTAGAGACCCAGTACTTC. As protein: CAIRGQGVVETQYF.

This clonotype has just a few counts. The V gene is TRBV11-2, the J gene TRBJ1-6, with a tentative D call TRBD1 (6 bases). Trimming cost V 2 bases and J 3 bases, with 23 bases left between them. This CDR3 is built from 20 residues. Germline V gives CDR1 SGHAT, CDR2 FQNNGV. The CDR3 protein is CASSLQGMFATDHYNSPLHF. The DNA for the CDR3 is TGTGCCAGCAGCTTACAGGGGATGTTCGCTACGGATCACTATAATTCACCCCTCCACTTT. The full variable domain, in which reference TRBV11-2 and TRBJ1-6 provide the parts outside the CDR3, is EAGVAQSPRYKIIEKRQSVAFWCNPISGHATLYWYQQILGQGPKLLIQFQNNGVVDDSQLPKDRFSAERLKGVDSTLKIQPAKLEDSAVYLCASSLQGMFATDHYNSPLHFGNGTRLTVT.

This clonotype was observed many times. The V gene is TRBV2, the J gene TRBJ2-2; D is perhaps TRBD1 or TRBD2 (5 bases each). The ends were cut back, 6 bases at V and 4 bases at J, with 12 bases in the middle. The CDR3 is made up of 14 amino acids. Germline V gene lookup returns CDR1 SNHLY and CDR2 FYNNEI. CDR3 in DNA: TGTGCCAGCAGCAGGGACGACACCACCGGGGAGCTGTTTTTT. Translating gives CASSRDDTTGELFF.

Many counts were recorded for this clonotype. The gene calls are TRBV28 and TRBJ1-2, with D unresolved. CDR1 MDHEN and CDR2 SYDVKM come from the germline V gene. V lost 3 bases, J lost 5 bases, and 22 bases lay in between. CDR3 size: 17 residues. The CDR3 is CASSLGYWRTGPYGYTF. CDR3 DNA: TGTGCCAGCAGTTTGGGATACTGGCGGACGGGCCCTTATGGCTACACCTTC.

This clonotype was picked up many times. This rearrangement joins TRBV12-3 or TRBV12-4 to TRBJ1-2; TRBD1 aligns across 9 bases. V was pared by 5 bases and J by 3 bases, with 4 bases of the junction left unmatched. The CDR3 contains 14 residues. The CDR3 loop is CASSQQGADYGYTF. In nucleotides, the CDR3 is TGTGCCAGCAGTCAACAGGGGGCGGACTATGGCTACACCTTC.

This clonotype has ten or more counts. The V gene is TRBV20-1, the J gene TRBJ2-7; TRBD2 aligns across 9 bases. The CDR3 extends over 14 amino acids. CDR1 and CDR2 (germline): DFQATT, SNEGSKA (reference sequence). The ends lost 5 bases at V and 2 bases at J; junction bases unmatched: 7. Here the CDR3 DNA reads TGCAGTGCTCCTAGCGGGACCAAACCCTACGAGCAGTACTTC. Its translation: CSAPSGTKPYEQYF.

There are many counts of this clonotype. The rearrangement joins TRBV20-1 to TRBJ2-7; a weak D match, TRBD2 (7 bases). This CDR3 is built from 13 residues. CDR1 and CDR2 from the germline V gene are DFQATT and SNEGSKA (reference sequence). With 2 bases removed from V and 13 bases from J, the gap between germline ends came to 21 bases. The CDR3 DNA sequence: TGCAGTGCTAGATCTGGACTTGAAGGGGGGGAATACTTC. Protein: CSARSGLEGGEYF.

This clonotype has a count of ten or more. The chain has TRBV6-5 and TRBJ2-7; TRBD1 or TRBD2 may be the D gene (5 bases each). The germline CDR1 and CDR2 sequences are MNHEY and SVGAGI. Between the trimmed V and J ends, which lost 9 bases and 0 bases, there was a span of 18 bases. The CDR3 extends over 15 amino acids. CDR3 protein: CASSPRGGASYEQYF. The CDR3 DNA reads as TGTGCCAGTTCGCCGAGGGGCGGAGCCTCCTACGAGCAGTACTTC.

Many counts were recorded for this clonotype. The V and J genes are TRBV6-5 and TRBJ2-7; weak D call: TRBD2 (6 bases). The germline V and J ends were trimmed by 8 bases and 3 bases, with 20 bases remaining between them. Germline loops: CDR1 MNHEY, CDR2 SVGAGI. The CDR3 consists of 15 residues. CDR3 loop: CASLKSGGLNYEQYF. CDR3 coding DNA: TGTGCCAGCCTGAAATCTGGCGGACTAAACTACGAGCAGTACTTC.

This clonotype came up many times. The rearrangement links TRBV4-3 to TRBJ2-5, with D perhaps matching TRBD2 (5 bases). The V end was cut by 0 bases, the J end by 7 bases, with 6 bases between. This CDR3 contains 12 residues. Germline V gene lookup returns CDR1 LGHNA and CDR2 YSLEER. The CDR3 loop reads CASSQDRGTQYF. Here the CDR3 DNA reads TGCGCCAGCAGCCAAGATCGGGGGACCCAGTACTTC.

In its sample, this clonotype was seen many times. A much more abundant neighbour one base away suggests this may be a read error. The chain links TRBV7-2 to TRBJ1-6; D unresolved. The CDR3 runs to 11 residues. The germline V gene has CDR1 SGHTA and CDR2 FQGNSA. Trimming cost V 6 bases and J 8 bases, with 5 bases left between them. The DNA for the CDR3 is TGTGCCAGCAGTCATGATTCACCCCTCCACTTT. Amino acid sequence: CASSHDSPLHF.

This clonotype was recorded at least ten times. The chain joins TRBV6-2 or TRBV6-3 to TRBJ2-4; tentatively, D is TRBD2 (5 bases). From germline, CDR1 is MNHEY and CDR2 SVGEGT. The CDR3 length is 15 residues. V lost 4 bases and J 3 bases, leaving 13 bases between the germline ends. The CDR3 region is CASSSPEGVKNIQYF. For the CDR3, the DNA is TGTGCCAGCAGTTCTCCCGAGGGAGTCAAAAACATTCAGTACTTC.

This clonotype is a singleton in its sample. The chain has TRBV28 and TRBJ1-2; D gene ambiguous. Between the trimmed V and J ends, which lost 2 bases and 7 bases, there was a span of 8 bases. Germline V gives CDR1 MDHEN, CDR2 SYDVKM. This CDR3 has 12 residues. The CDR3 loop reads CASSLGVFGYTF. CDR3 bases: TGTGCCAGCAGTTTAGGGGTTTTTGGCTACACCTTC.

In this sample, this clonotype turned up many times. This CDR3 is CATSDTHTPYNEQFF. As DNA, the CDR3 is TGTGCCACCAGTGACACCCATACCCCATACAATGAGCAGTTCTTC. The V call is TRBV24-1, the J call TRBJ2-1; no firm D call. The germline gives CDR1 KGHDR, CDR2 SFDVKD. This CDR3 spans 15 amino acids. Trimming shortened V by 4 bases and J by 4 bases, and 13 bases separated the two germline ends.

The chain couples TRBV12-3 or TRBV12-4 to TRBJ2-5; 9 bases fit TRBD1. The trim removed 5 bases at V and 5 bases at J, leaving 9 bases unmatched. The CDR3 spans 15 residues. CDR3 sequence: CASSPRTGARETQYF. In nucleotides, the CDR3 is TGTGCCAGCAGTCCCCGGACAGGGGCTAGGGAGACCCAGTACTTC.

The table lists this clonotype with many counts. The V and J genes are TRBV5-8 and TRBJ2-5, with D tentatively TRBD1 (6 bases). V gave up 0 bases and J gave up 3 bases, with 6 bases separating them. The CDR3 runs to 13 residues. Germline CDR1 is SGHTS and CDR2 is YDEGEE. The CDR3 DNA is TGTGCCAGCAGCTTGGGGACAGAAGAGACCCAGTACTTC. Its protein product is CASSLGTEETQYF. Supplemented by reference TRBV5-8 and TRBJ2-5, the full variable domain reads EAGVTQSPTHLIKTRGQQATLRCSPISGHTSVYWYQQALGLGLQFLLWYDEGEERNRGNFPPRFSGRQFPNYSSELNVNALELEDSALYLCASSLGTEETQYFGPGTRLLVL.

This clonotype was recorded many times. The rearrangement links TRBV6-1 to TRBJ1-3; possible D gene TRBD1, 6 bases. CDR1 is MNHNS, CDR2 SASEGT, per germline. Trimming left V 6 bases short and J 7 bases short, with 16 bases between. The CDR3 runs to 14 residues. The CDR3 coding sequence is TGTGCCAGCAGCAGGGGCACTCGGGGGAACACCATATATTTT. It codes for CASSRGTRGNTIYF.

Many counts were recorded for this clonotype. The chain employs TRBV11-2 and TRBJ2-7; D ambiguous. Germline V gene data show CDR1 as SGHAT and CDR2 as FQNNGV. Trimming took off 1 base at V and 2 bases at J, with 9 bases between the two ends. The CDR3 has 14 amino acids. In DNA, the CDR3 is TGTGCCAGCAGCTTAGGACGGACCCCCTACGAGCAGTACTTC. Protein sequence: CASSLGRTPYEQYF.

The sample holds many counts of this clonotype. This chain links TRBV6-5 with TRBJ2-5; perhaps TRBD2 as D (6 bases). Germline-derived CDR1 and CDR2 are MNHEY and SVGAGI. V dropped 0 bases and J dropped 8 bases, with 7 bases sitting between them. The CDR3 contains 12 residues. CDR3 in DNA: TGTGCCAGCAGTTACTCCGGGGGAACCCAGTACTTC. It codes for CASSYSGGTQYF.

This chain joins TRBV6-2 or TRBV6-3 and TRBJ1-2, with D perhaps matching TRBD1 (6 bases). From germline, CDR1 is MNHEY and CDR2 SVGEGT. The CDR3 runs to 12 residues. Trimming left V 4 bases short and J 7 bases short, with 10 bases between. The CDR3 sequence: CASSSQGIGYTF. As DNA, the CDR3 is TGTGCCAGCAGTTCACAGGGAATTGGCTACACCTTC.

This clonotype has at least ten counts. For the CDR3, the DNA is TGTGCCAGCAGTCTTACTAGCGGGTATAACGAGCAGTACTTC. Its protein product is CASSLTSGYNEQYF. V usage is TRBV7-9 and J usage is TRBJ2-7; 9 bases map to TRBD2. V was pared by 6 bases and J by 5 bases, with 8 bases of the junction left unmatched. The CDR3 has 14 amino acids. Germline CDR1 reads SEHNR; CDR2 reads FQNEAQ (reference sequence).

This chain links TRBV11-2 with TRBJ1-2; no definite D call. The CDR3 runs to 12 residues. V dropped 8 bases and J dropped 4 bases, with 11 bases sitting between them. Looked up from germline, CDR1 is SGHAT and CDR2 is FQNNGV. CDR3 DNA sequence: TGTGCCAGCGGACCGGACGGCTATGGCTACACCTTC. It yields the protein CASGPDGYGYTF.

At least ten counts were recorded for this clonotype. V gene TRBV18 combines with J gene TRBJ1-5, with no clear D. The CDR3 consists of 14 residues. V lost 2 bases, J lost 4 bases, and 9 bases lay in between. Germline CDR1 is KGHSH and CDR2 is LQKENI. In DNA, the CDR3 is TGTGCCAGCTCACCAACACTGGGGAATCAGCCCCAGCATTTT. This sequence encodes CASSPTLGNQPQHF.

This clonotype has at least ten counts. The chain employs TRBV6-2 or TRBV6-3 and TRBJ1-1; no clear D gene. CDR3 length equals 11 residues. The germline CDR1 and CDR2 sequences are MNHEY and SVGEGT. V lost 4 bases and J lost 8, with 8 bases in between. The CDR3, as DNA: TGTGCCAGCAGTTCATCTGGAGAAGCTTTCTTT. Protein: CASSSSGEAFF.

This clonotype was observed at least ten times. The gene calls are TRBV19 and TRBJ1-2; 7 bases match TRBD1. The junction had 14 bases not matched to a gene; V was cut back by 5 bases and J by 8 bases. Germline V gene lookup returns CDR1 LNHDA and CDR2 SQIVND (reference sequence). This CDR3 is built from 15 residues. The CDR3 DNA sequence: TGTGCCAGTAGTCCGCGGACAGGCAAGGCGAGGGGCTACACCTTC. Translating it yields CASSPRTGKARGYTF.

This clonotype was found many times. V and J are TRBV12-3 or TRBV12-4 and TRBJ2-5; perhaps TRBD1 as D (7 bases). This CDR3 is 13 amino acids long. The V end was cut by 6 bases, the J end by 4 bases, with 12 bases between. This chain's CDR3 is CASREGQLETQYF. The CDR3 coding sequence is TGTGCCAGCAGGGAGGGACAGTTAGAGACCCAGTACTTC.